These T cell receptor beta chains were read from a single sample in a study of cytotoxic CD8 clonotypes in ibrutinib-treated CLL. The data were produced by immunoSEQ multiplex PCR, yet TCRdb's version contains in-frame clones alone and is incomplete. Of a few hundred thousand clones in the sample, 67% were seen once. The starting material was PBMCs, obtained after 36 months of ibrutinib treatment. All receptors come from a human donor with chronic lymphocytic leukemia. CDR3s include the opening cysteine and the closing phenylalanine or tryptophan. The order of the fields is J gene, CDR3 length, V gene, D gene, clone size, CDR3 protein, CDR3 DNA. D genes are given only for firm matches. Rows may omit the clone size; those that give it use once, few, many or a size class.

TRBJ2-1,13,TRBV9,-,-,CASSGTAGLVRFF,TGTGCCAGCAGCGGCACGGCTGGACTCGTCCGATTCTTC
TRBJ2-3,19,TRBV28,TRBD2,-,CASSFPGLAGGPSTDTQYF,TGTGCCAGCAGTTTCCCGGGACTAGCGGGAGGCCCTAGCACAGATACGCAGTATTTT
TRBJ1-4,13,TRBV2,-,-,CASSEEFNEKLFF,TGTGCCAGCAGTGAAGAGTTTAATGAAAAACTGTTTTTT
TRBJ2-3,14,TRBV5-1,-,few,CASSSSLSTDTQYF,TGCGCCAGCAGCTCCTCACTCAGCACAGATACGCAGTATTTT
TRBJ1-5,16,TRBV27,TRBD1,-,CASSLWGTASNQPQHF,TGTGCCAGCAGTTTATGGGGGACAGCCAGCAATCAGCCCCAGCATTTT
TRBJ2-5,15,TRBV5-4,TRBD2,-,CASFSGSAFGETQYF,TGTGCCAGCTTTAGCGGGAGTGCCTTTGGAGAGACCCAGTACTTC
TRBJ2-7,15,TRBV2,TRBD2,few,CASSEGLAGVYEQYF,TGTGCCAGCAGTGAAGGGCTAGCGGGAGTCTACGAGCAGTACTTC
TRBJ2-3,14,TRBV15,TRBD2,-,CATSSSGHTDTQYF,TGTGCCACCAGCTCTAGCGGACACACAGATACGCAGTATTTT
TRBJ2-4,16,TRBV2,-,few,CASSPHSQGLRTIQYF,TGTGCCAGCAGTCCACACTCACAGGGCCTCCGTACCATTCAGTACTTC
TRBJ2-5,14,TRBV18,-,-,CASSPPVPGETQYF,TGTGCCAGCTCACCACCGGTACCCGGGGAGACCCAGTACTTC
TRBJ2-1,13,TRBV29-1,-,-,CSGFIRSYNEQFF,TGCAGCGGGTTTATACGCTCCTACAATGAGCAGTTCTTC
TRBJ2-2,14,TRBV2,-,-,CASSEALPGRELFF,TGTGCCAGCAGTGAAGCGCTTCCGGGCCGGGAGCTGTTTTTT
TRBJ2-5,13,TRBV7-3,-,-,CASSLTDQETQYF,TGTGCCAGCAGCTTAACGGACCAAGAGACCCAGTACTTC
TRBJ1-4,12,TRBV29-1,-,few,CSGGRWGEKLFF,TGCAGCGGTGGACGGTGGGGGGAAAAACTGTTTTTT
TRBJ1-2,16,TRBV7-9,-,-,CASSSSREGTNYGYTF,TGTGCCAGCAGTTCCAGTCGAGAGGGAACTAACTATGGCTACACCTTC
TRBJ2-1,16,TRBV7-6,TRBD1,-,CASSSEPGGSYNEQFF,TGTGCCAGCAGCTCGGAACCAGGGGGATCCTACAATGAGCAGTTCTTC
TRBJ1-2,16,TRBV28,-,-,CASSSLPGWENYGYTF,TGTGCCAGCAGTTCGCTCCCCGGGTGGGAGAACTATGGCTACACCTTC
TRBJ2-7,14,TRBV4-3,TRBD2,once,CASSQVAGTYEQYF,TGCGCCAGCAGCCAAGTAGCGGGGACCTACGAGCAGTACTTC
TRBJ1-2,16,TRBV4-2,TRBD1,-,CASSQEGTGRAWGYTF,TGTGCCAGCAGCCAGGAAGGGACAGGCCGGGCATGGGGCTACACCTTC
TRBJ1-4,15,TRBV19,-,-,CASSIAQTRNEKLFF,TGTGCCAGTAGTATAGCCCAGACTCGAAATGAAAAACTGTTTTTT
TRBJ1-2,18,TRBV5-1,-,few,CASSPHTQGFGEDYGYTF,TGCGCCAGCAGCCCACATACGCAGGGTTTTGGGGAGGACTATGGCTACACCTTC
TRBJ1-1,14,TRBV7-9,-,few,CASSTGRINTEAFF,TGTGCCAGCAGCACCGGACGGATCAACACTGAAGCTTTCTTT
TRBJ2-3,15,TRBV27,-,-,CASSFASRNTDTQYF,TGTGCCAGCAGTTTCGCTAGCCGGAACACAGATACGCAGTATTTT
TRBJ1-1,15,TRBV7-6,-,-,CASSLVGEVNTEAFF,TGTGCCAGCAGCTTAGTTGGGGAAGTGAACACTGAAGCTTTCTTT
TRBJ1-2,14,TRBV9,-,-,CASRGTGGYHGYTF,TGTGCCAGCAGGGGTACCGGGGGTTATCATGGCTACACCTTC
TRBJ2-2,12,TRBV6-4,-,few,CASSDKGGELFF,TGTGCCAGCAGTGATAAAGGCGGGGAGCTGTTTTTT
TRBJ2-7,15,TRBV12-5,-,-,CASGLVDRSSYEQYF,TGTGCTAGTGGTTTGGTGGACAGAAGCTCCTACGAGCAGTACTTC
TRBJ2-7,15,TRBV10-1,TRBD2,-,CASSMMREGPYEQYF,TGCGCCAGCAGTATGATGAGGGAGGGCCCCTACGAGCAGTACTTC
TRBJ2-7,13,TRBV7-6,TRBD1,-,CASSSDRGYEQYF,TGTGCCAGCAGCTCCGACAGGGGCTACGAGCAGTACTTC
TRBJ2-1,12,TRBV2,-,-,CASNRVANEQFF,TGTGCCAGCAACAGGGTTGCCAATGAGCAGTTCTTC
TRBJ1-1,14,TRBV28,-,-,CASRSRGTNSEAFF,TGTGCCAGCAGATCGAGAGGTACCAACAGTGAAGCTTTCTTT
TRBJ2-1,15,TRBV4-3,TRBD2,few,CASSLGTSGRDEQFF,TGCGCCAGCAGCCTCGGGACTAGCGGGAGGGATGAGCAGTTCTTC